These 29 T cell receptor beta chains came from one sample sequenced in a study of T cells after yellow fever vaccination. MiXCR, applied by TCRdb to the 5' RACE reads, yields one record per CDR3 protein. The table has a few hundred thousand distinct CDR3 sequences, around 6.5% seen once. This material consisted of PBMCs, taken 5 days after the yellow fever booster vaccination. The receptors here all came from a young man who received the YFV17D yellow fever vaccine.

This clonotype showed up just a few times. This chain joins TRBV18 and TRBJ2-3; TRBD2 agrees at 7 bases. Per germline, CDR1 KGHSH and CDR2 LQKENI. The CDR3 is 15 amino acids. V lost 3 bases to trimming and J lost 4 bases; unmatched junction nucleotides: 7. CDR3 coding DNA: TGTGCCAGCTCACCGACCGCGGGAGCGGCAGATACGCAGTATTTT. Protein product: CASSPTAGAADTQYF.

As concerns this clonotype: Given a much more abundant clone one base away, this may be a read error. The chain uses TRBV7-2 and TRBJ2-5; D possibly corresponds to TRBD2 (6 bases). CDR3 length: 13 residues. Trimming took 5 bases from V and 5 from J, leaving 12 bases between them. CDR1 and CDR2 (germline): SGHTA, FQGNSA. CDR3 loop: CASSPKAGETQYF. Written as DNA, the CDR3 is TGTGCCAGCAGCCCGAAAGCGGGCGAGACCCAGTACTTC.

The V and J genes are TRBV5-6 and TRBJ2-7; TRBD2 agrees at 8 bases. The CDR3 length is 17 residues. Germline V gene sequence: CDR1 SGHDT, CDR2 YYEEEE. The ends lost 2 bases at V and 3 bases at J; junction bases unmatched: 13. CDR3 in amino acids: CASSFPAGASRGYEQYF. The CDR3 bases are TGTGCCAGCAGCTTCCCAGCGGGAGCCTCACGGGGCTACGAGCAGTACTTC.

This clonotype showed up just a few times. V is TRBV6-1 and J is TRBJ2-6; D call uncertain. Germline CDR1 MNHNS, CDR2 SASEGT. Trimming pared 10 bases from V and 8 bases from J, leaving 21 bases between. The CDR3 contains 15 residues. This CDR3 is CATGLTRQITNVLTF. The CDR3 bases are TGTGCCACCGGCCTGACTCGGCAGATCACCAACGTCCTGACTTTC.

This clonotype was seen a handful of times. The rearrangement joins TRBV7-2 to TRBJ2-1; perhaps TRBD2 as D (6 bases). Per germline, CDR1 SGHTA and CDR2 FQGNSA. This CDR3 comprises 16 residues. The V gene lost 1 base and the J gene lost 5 bases, with 15 bases spanning the gap. CDR3 coding DNA: TGTGCCAGCAGCTTAGTCGCTGGAGGGCCCAACAATGAGCAGTTCTTC. Translation: CASSLVAGGPNNEQFF.

This clonotype appeared a few times. This chain links TRBV12-3 or TRBV12-4 with TRBJ2-1, with D hard to call. Trimming cost V 3 bases and J 4 bases, with 10 bases left between them. The CDR3 is 14 residues long. The CDR3 DNA follows: TGTGCCAGCAGTTTTGTAGCAGAGTACAATGAGCAGTTCTTC. Protein product: CASSFVAEYNEQFF.

The rearrangement uses TRBV5-6 and TRBJ2-1, with TRBD1 matching over 8 bases. Germline CDR1 and CDR2: SGHDT and YYEEEE. Trimming cost V 6 bases and J 7 bases; bases outside gene matches: 12. The CDR3 extends over 15 amino acids. This CDR3 reads CASTYQGAWGNEQFF. The CDR3 DNA reads as TGTGCCAGCACGTACCAGGGGGCTTGGGGAAATGAGCAGTTCTTC.

The sample holds many counts of this clonotype. The V gene is TRBV18, the J gene TRBJ1-2; no firm D call. Germline V lookup: CDR1 KGHSH, CDR2 LQKENI. This CDR3 is 17 amino acids long. The germline V and J ends were trimmed by 0 bases and 8 bases, with 22 bases remaining between them. CDR3 sequence: CASSPPLELTSAGGYTF. The CDR3 bases are TGTGCCAGCTCACCACCGTTAGAGCTCACTTCTGCGGGAGGCTACACCTTC. Drawing the rest from reference TRBV18 and TRBJ1-2, the complete variable domain is NAGVMQNPRHLVRRRGQEARLRCSPMKGHSHVYWYRQLPEEGLKFMVYLQKENIIDESGMPKERFSAEFPKEGPSILRIQQVVRGDSAAYFCASSPPLELTSAGGYTFGSGTRLTVV.

The V and J genes are TRBV2 and TRBJ1-2, with TRBD1 as a possible D gene (5 bases). The germline V gene has CDR1 SNHLY and CDR2 FYNNEI. Trimming stripped 0 bases from V and 8 bases from J, with 10 bases between. CDR3 length: 13 residues. The CDR3: CASSEAQGNGYTF. For the CDR3, the DNA is TGTGCCAGCAGTGAAGCGCAGGGCAACGGCTACACCTTC.

This clonotype was seen more than once but under ten times. The rearrangement joins TRBV10-3 to TRBJ1-5; D remains unclear. The CDR3 is 14 residues long. The V gene lost 0 bases and the J gene lost 7 bases, with 10 bases spanning the gap. CDR1 and CDR2 (germline): ENHRY, SYGVKD. The CDR3 spells CAISESGQLQPQHF. The CDR3 region has the DNA TGTGCCATCAGTGAGTCTGGGCAGCTCCAGCCCCAGCATTTT.

The V call is TRBV7-2, the J call TRBJ1-2; D is undetermined. The CDR3 extends over 14 amino acids. Germline assignment: CDR1 SGHTA and CDR2 FQGNSA. Trimming pared 5 bases from V and 4 bases from J, leaving 14 bases between. CDR3 in amino acids: CASSQQCTAYGYTF. In nucleotides, the CDR3 is TGTGCCAGCAGCCAGCAGTGTACAGCCTATGGCTACACCTTC.

The chain recombines TRBV28 with TRBJ1-5; D not resolved. The CDR3 is 11 amino acids. Trimming pared 4 bases from V and 10 bases from J, leaving 8 bases between. Looked up from germline, CDR1 is MDHEN and CDR2 is SYDVKM. CDR3: CASSSLQPQHF. The CDR3 DNA is TGTGCCAGCAGTTCCCTCCAACCCCAGCATTTT. Full variable domain (remainder filled in from reference TRBV28 and TRBJ1-5): DVKVTQSSRYLVKRTGEKVFLECVQDMDHENMFWYRQDPGLGLRLIYFSYDVKMKEKGDIPEGYSVSREKKERFSLILESASTNQTSMYLCASSSLQPQHFGDGTRLSIL.

This clonotype was found a few times. The chain couples TRBV9 to TRBJ2-7, with 9 bases aligning to TRBD2. Trimming at V came to 4 bases and at J to 6 bases, leaving 8 bases not matched to a gene. The germline V gene encodes CDR1 SGDLS and CDR2 YYNGEE. The CDR3 is made up of 14 amino acids. The CDR3 DNA follows: TGTGCCAGCAGCTCCAGGCTAGCGGGAAGCGAGCAGTACTTC. Translating it yields CASSSRLAGSEQYF.

This clonotype was picked up a small number of times. The chain combines TRBV5-4 with TRBJ2-7; the D gene is possibly TRBD2 (5 bases). V was trimmed by 0 bases and J by 2 bases, leaving 15 bases between them. Per germline, CDR1 SGHNT and CDR2 YYREEE (reference sequence). The CDR3 length is 16 residues. CDR3 sequence (DNA): TGTGCCAGCAGCTTGGCCTTGGGGTCCGGGGCCTACGAGCAGTACTTC. It codes for CASSLALGSGAYEQYF.

At least ten counts were recorded for this clonotype. The chain has TRBV15 and TRBJ2-5; the D is unclear. The CDR3 runs to 15 residues. The ends were cut back, 5 bases at V and 1 base at J, with 14 bases in the middle. Germline V gene sequence: CDR1 LNHNV, CDR2 YYDKDF (reference sequence). CDR3 bases: TGTGCCACCAGCCCAAAACTGGGCAGCCAAGAGACCCAGTACTTC. Its translation: CATSPKLGSQETQYF.

This clonotype was counted a few times. This chain uses TRBV20-1 with TRBJ2-7; tentatively, D is TRBD2 (6 bases). Trimming left V 3 bases short and J 4 bases short, with 13 bases between. Germline V lookup: CDR1 DFQATT, CDR2 SNEGSKA (reference sequence). There are 13 residues in the CDR3. The chain's CDR3 is CSARSREWYEQYF. The CDR3 DNA reads as TGCAGTGCTAGGAGTCGGGAGTGGTACGAGCAGTACTTC.

This clonotype has ten or more counts. CDR3 sequence (DNA): TGTGCCAGCAGTTACTTGGGATCCTACAATGAGCAGTTCTTC. Amino acid sequence: CASSYLGSYNEQFF. V gene TRBV6-2 or TRBV6-3 combines with J gene TRBJ2-1; D is uncertain. The germline CDR1 and CDR2 sequences are MNHEY and SVGEGT. The CDR3 runs to 14 residues. The V and J ends lost 1 base and 1 base respectively, with 5 bases between them.

This clonotype has more than one count but fewer than ten. The V and J genes are TRBV6-2 or TRBV6-3 and TRBJ2-7, with a weak D call TRBD1 (5 bases). Trimming left V 5 bases short and J 3 bases short, with 17 bases between. The CDR3 is 15 residues long. In germline, CDR1 is MNHEY, CDR2 SVGEGT. In DNA form, the CDR3 reads TGTGCCAGCAGTCCCTATCAGGACACTGACTACGAGCAGTACTTC. Translating it yields CASSPYQDTDYEQYF.

The table lists this clonotype with a few counts. The chain uses TRBV30 and TRBJ2-7, with 10 bases fitting TRBD1. Germline trimming cut 8 bases from V and 5 bases from J; bases unmatched to any gene: 6. The CDR3 is made up of 12 amino acids. Germline assignment: CDR1 GTSNPN and CDR2 SVGIG (reference sequence). The CDR3 spells CAGRQGAHEQYF. The CDR3 DNA reads as TGTGCCGGCCGACAGGGGGCCCACGAGCAGTACTTC.

This clonotype came up many times. This sequence joins TRBV7-9 and TRBJ2-3; TRBD2 matches at 10 bases. Trimming took 5 bases from V and 4 from J; bases not matched to a gene: 9. The CDR3 spans 16 residues. Germline assignment: CDR1 SEHNR and CDR2 FQNEAQ (reference sequence). CDR3 sequence (DNA): TGTGCCAGCAGCCAAAGGCGGCTAGCGGGAGCAGATACGCAGTATTTT. Encoded protein: CASSQRRLAGADTQYF.

This clonotype occurred many times. The V call is TRBV25-1, the J call TRBJ2-7; D is unclear. The CDR3 is made up of 11 amino acids. The V gene lost 4 bases and the J gene lost 5 bases, with 6 bases spanning the gap. Germline CDR1 and CDR2: MGHDK and SYGVNS. CDR3 nucleotides: TGTGCCAGCAGTGCCCCGAACGAGCAGTACTTC. Translated: CASSAPNEQYF.

In this sample, this clonotype turned up many times. The chain recombines TRBV20-1 with TRBJ2-3, with 7 positions matching TRBD1. The CDR3 has 15 residues. Germline V lookup: CDR1 DFQATT, CDR2 SNEGSKA (reference sequence). The V segment lost 0 bases and the J segment 1 base; nucleotides outside the gene matches: 4. The CDR3 DNA follows: TGCAGTGCTAGAGAGTGGACAGGAGGCACAGATACGCAGTATTTT. It specifies CSAREWTGGTDTQYF.

This chain joins TRBV12-3 or TRBV12-4 and TRBJ2-2; a weak D match, TRBD2 (6 bases). This CDR3 comprises 15 residues. V was trimmed by 8 bases and J by 7 bases, leaving 20 bases between them. DNA of the CDR3: TGTGCCAGCTACCGGATGGGGGGAGTGGGCGGGGAGCTGTTTTTT. Translated, it gives CASYRMGGVGGELFF.

This sequence joins TRBV7-6 and TRBJ2-1; TRBD2 agrees at 9 bases. Germline V CDR1 and CDR2: SGHVS, FNYEAQ. V gave up 5 bases and J gave up 5 bases; unmatched junction bases: 10. The CDR3 covers 16 residues. CDR3 in DNA: TGTGCCAGCAGCCCCGTCAGGCGGGAGGGTAACAATGAGCAGTTCTTC. Protein sequence: CASSPVRREGNNEQFF.

This clonotype has more than one count but fewer than ten. The genes are TRBV5-4 and TRBJ2-3; 7 bases are shared with TRBD2. CDR1 is SGHNT and CDR2 is YYREEE in the germline V gene (reference sequence). The CDR3 has 17 residues. V shed 5 bases, J shed 0 bases, and the junction held 12 bases outside the gene matches. The CDR3 bases are TGTGCCAGCAGTGATTGGGGGGGAGACAGTAGCACAGATACGCAGTATTTT. It encodes CASSDWGGDSSTDTQYF.

The chain joins TRBV7-2 to TRBJ2-3, with 9 bases identical to TRBD1. Germline CDR1 is SGHTA and CDR2 is FQGNSA. There are 16 residues in the CDR3. J gave up 0 bases and V 5 bases, and 6 bases lay outside the gene matches. Here the CDR3 reads CASSLDRGFSTDTQYF. The CDR3 region has the DNA TGTGCCAGCAGCCTGGACAGGGGCTTTAGCACAGATACGCAGTATTTT.

CDR3 sequence: CASSLAGGTNEKLFF. The CDR3 bases are TGCGCCAGCAGCTTGGCGGGGGGAACTAATGAAAAACTGTTTTTT. The chain couples TRBV5-1 to TRBJ1-4; TRBD1 might be the D (5 bases). CDR3 size: 15 residues. The V end lost 0 bases, the J end lost 1 base, and 7 bases lay between the germline ends. Per germline, CDR1 SGHRS and CDR2 YFSETQ.

The rearrangement uses TRBV5-5 and TRBJ2-1, with a weak D call TRBD1 (6 bases). V dropped 4 bases and J dropped 12 bases, with 20 bases sitting between them. The CDR3 spans 14 residues. Germline V lookup: CDR1 SGHKS, CDR2 YYEKEE (reference sequence). The CDR3 here is CASSPGQPCSVQFF. CDR3 DNA sequence: TGTGCCAGCAGCCCTGGACAGCCCTGCAGTGTGCAGTTCTTC.

In this sample, this clonotype turned up many times. The chain joins TRBV2 to TRBJ2-7; tentatively, D is TRBD2 (6 bases). The CDR3 loop spans 13 amino acids. V shed 3 bases and J shed 1 base, with 7 bases lying between them. Germline V lookup: CDR1 SNHLY, CDR2 FYNNEI. The CDR3 reads CASSEEGSYEQYF. The CDR3 nucleotides are TGTGCCAGCAGTGAGGAGGGTTCCTACGAGCAGTACTTC.